The 23 T cell receptor beta chains presented below share a single source sample, sequenced in a study of cytomegalovirus exposure and HLA in healthy donors. PCR amplification relied on 60 Vbeta primers (plus 13 Jbeta primers). Method: immunoSEQ multiplex PCR; TCRdb's copy keeps in-frame clones and lacks some. The repertoire holds 110,000 to 150,000 clones, around two thirds seen once, with roughly 2% in the top ten. Sequencing was done on a sample of PBMCs. These receptor sequences come from a woman between 55 and 75 years old in good health and CMV-seropositive.

V and J are TRBV5-4 and TRBJ2-1; 7 nucleotides match TRBD2. CDR3 length: 18 amino acids. The V and J ends lost 4 bases and 0 bases, in that order; junction bases with no gene match: 13. Germline CDR1 reads SGHNT; CDR2 reads YYREEE (reference sequence). The CDR3 DNA reads TGTGCCAGCAGCCCCCCCAAACTAGCGCAAAGCTCCTACAATGAGCAGTTCTTC. Translating it yields CASSPPKLAQSSYNEQFF.

The chain combines TRBV6-6 with TRBJ2-5; 8 positions match TRBD2. The end of the DNA fits TRBJ2-7 better, so the J call may be wrong. This CDR3 is built from 14 residues. Germline V gives CDR1 MNHNY, CDR2 SVGAGI (reference sequence). The CDR3 bases are TGTGCCAGCCAAACCGGGACTAGTGCTTACGAGCAGTACTTC. Translating gives CASQTGTSAYEQYF.

This rearrangement joins TRBV28 to TRBJ2-7; 8 nucleotides line up with TRBD1. This CDR3 has 14 amino acids. V shed 5 bases and J 5 bases; nucleotides not matched to a gene: 8. Germline lookup yields CDR1 MDHEN and CDR2 SYDVKM. The CDR3 nucleotides read TGTGCCAGCAGTGCAGGGGGCTCGGTAAACGAGCAGTACTTC. It codes for CASSAGGSVNEQYF.

This clone was picked up one time. This chain connects TRBV28 to TRBJ2-3, with D possibly matching TRBD1 (6 bases). Per germline, CDR1 MDHEN and CDR2 SYDVKM. The CDR3 sequence is 15 residues long. V was clipped by 6 bases and J by 0 bases, with 13 bases between them. The CDR3 reads CASSATGISTDTQYF. The CDR3 region has the DNA TGTGCCAGCAGCGCTACAGGGATTAGCACAGATACGCAGTATTTT. The whole variable domain, remainder taken from reference TRBV28 and TRBJ2-3, is DVKVTQSSRYLVKRTGEKVFLECVQDMDHENMFWYRQDPGLGLRLIYFSYDVKMKEKGDIPEGYSVSREKKERFSLILESASTNQTSMYLCASSATGISTDTQYFGPGTRLTVL.

This chain links TRBV7-9 with TRBJ2-1; 14 positions agree with TRBD2. CDR1 is SEHNR, CDR2 FQNEAQ, per germline (reference sequence). CDR3 length: 16 residues. J gave up 8 bases and V 1 base, and 4 bases lay outside the gene matches. The CDR3 nucleotides are TGTGCCAGCAGCTTAGGACTAGCGGGAGGGATGGATGAGCAGTTCTTC. Its protein is CASSLGLAGGMDEQFF.

The rearrangement joins TRBV6-1 to TRBJ1-2; D possibly corresponds to TRBD1 (6 bases). The CDR3 contains 14 residues. Germline CDR1 reads MNHNS; CDR2 reads SASEGT. The V gene lost 0 bases and the J gene lost 7 bases, with 12 bases spanning the gap. The CDR3 sequence is CASSEAGGRSGYTF. DNA of the CDR3: TGTGCCAGCAGTGAAGCGGGGGGGCGCAGTGGCTACACCTTC.

The genes are TRBV2 and TRBJ1-2, with a tentative D call TRBD1 (6 bases). V shed 2 bases and J shed 2 bases, with 12 bases lying between them. The CDR3 extends over 15 amino acids. Germline lookup yields CDR1 SNHLY and CDR2 FYNNEI. CDR3 amino acids: CASSESGTRNYGYTF. In DNA form, the CDR3 reads TGTGCCAGCAGTGAATCAGGGACAAGAAACTATGGCTACACCTTC.

The chain is built from TRBV2 and TRBJ1-2; no firm D call. CDR1 is SNHLY, CDR2 FYNNEI, per germline. The CDR3 loop spans 13 amino acids. Trimming removed 2 bases from V and 7 bases from J, with 11 bases in between. The CDR3 bases are TGTGCCAGCAGTGAACGACCGGCGGGTGGCTACACCTTC. Residues: CASSERPAGGYTF.

This rearrangement joins TRBV29-1 to TRBJ1-2; TRBD1 matches at 7 bases. V shed 4 bases, J shed 0 bases, and the junction held 2 bases outside the gene matches. This CDR3 spans 13 amino acids. Germline CDR1 is SQVTM and CDR2 is ANQGSEA. CDR3: CSVAGQTNYGYTF. The CDR3 DNA sequence: TGCAGCGTTGCGGGACAGACTAACTATGGCTACACCTTC. The complete variable domain, with remaining parts taken from reference TRBV29-1 and TRBJ1-2, reads SAVISQKPSRDICQRGTSLTIQCQVDSQVTMMFWYRQQPGQSLTLIATANQGSEATYESGFVIDKFPISRPNLTFSTLTVSNMSPEDSSIYLCSVAGQTNYGYTFGSGTRLTVV.

J is TRBJ2-2 and V is TRBV13, with D tentatively TRBD2 (5 bases). There are 15 residues in the CDR3. From germline, CDR1 is PRHDT and CDR2 FYEKMQ (reference sequence). Trimming shortened V by 0 bases and J by 4 bases, and 9 bases separated the two germline ends. The CDR3 DNA sequence: TGTGCCAGCAGCTTAGGCCCCGGGGTCACCGGGGAGCTGTTTTTT. Translating gives CASSLGPGVTGELFF. The full variable domain, completed using reference TRBV13 and TRBJ2-2, is AAGVIQSPRHLIKEKRETATLKCYPIPRHDTVYWYQQGPGQDPQFLISFYEKMQSDKGSIPDRFSAQQFSDYHSELNMSSLELGDSALYFCASSLGPGVTGELFFGEGSRLTVL.

This chain connects TRBV5-4 to TRBJ1-5; D remains ambiguous. Germline V gene data show CDR1 as SGHNT and CDR2 as YYREEE (reference sequence). Trimming removed 0 bases from V and 2 bases from J, with 3 bases in between. The CDR3 spans 13 residues. The CDR3 reads CASSLAGNQPQHF. CDR3 nucleotide sequence: TGTGCCAGCAGCTTGGCTGGCAATCAGCCCCAGCATTTT.

The V call is TRBV28, the J call TRBJ2-1; tentative D call: TRBD2 (6 bases). The germline V gene has CDR1 MDHEN and CDR2 SYDVKM. CDR3 length equals 12 residues. Between the trimmed V and J ends, which lost 3 bases and 9 bases, there was a span of 9 bases. As DNA, the CDR3 is TGTGCCAGCAGTTTCATCGGGAGTGAGCAGTTCTTC. This codes for CASSFIGSEQFF.

This clone has only a few counts. The V gene is TRBV6-1, the J gene TRBJ2-2; possibly TRBD2 for D (5 bases). V was shortened by 7 bases and J by 6 bases, with 12 bases between the two germline ends. Germline V lookup: CDR1 MNHNS, CDR2 SASEGT. The CDR3 totals 13 residues. The CDR3 is CASIVTGAGELFF. The CDR3 bases are TGTGCCAGCATCGTGACCGGGGCCGGGGAGCTGTTTTTT.

V gene TRBV4-2 combines with J gene TRBJ2-5; 11 nucleotides line up with TRBD2. The germline V gene encodes CDR1 LGHNA and CDR2 YNFKEQ. The CDR3 spans 16 residues. The trim removed 4 bases at V and 2 bases at J, leaving 6 bases unmatched. The chain's CDR3 is CASSPRTSGPQETQYF. The CDR3 bases are TGTGCCAGCAGCCCACGGACTAGCGGGCCTCAAGAGACCCAGTACTTC.

This clone was observed once. The V and J genes are TRBV15 and TRBJ1-1; TRBD1 is a possible D gene (5 bases). The germline V and J ends were trimmed by 3 bases and 1 base, with 9 bases remaining between them. The V gene's germline CDR1 is LNHNV and CDR2 YYDKDF (reference sequence). The CDR3 runs to 14 residues. In DNA form, the CDR3 reads TGTGCCACCAGCAGGTGGCAGGGGAACACTGAAGCTTTCTTT. It encodes CATSRWQGNTEAFF.

The rearrangement links TRBV7-2 to TRBJ1-1; D uncertain. Trimming took 5 bases from V and 1 from J, leaving 8 bases between them. Looked up from germline, CDR1 is SGHTA and CDR2 is FQGNSA. This CDR3 is 13 amino acids long. CDR3 in amino acids: CASSARQNTEAFF. CDR3 DNA: TGTGCCAGCAGCGCCCGACAGAACACTGAAGCTTTCTTT.

The chain couples TRBV7-3 to TRBJ1-1; a weak D match, TRBD1 (6 bases). V was clipped by 2 bases and J by 10 bases, with 14 bases between them. CDR1 is SGHTA, CDR2 FQGTGA, per germline. There are 13 residues in the CDR3. The DNA of the CDR3 is TGTGCCAGCAGCTTAGTACAGGGCGGGAGAGCTTTCTTT. Residues: CASSLVQGGRAFF.

The chain has TRBV7-2 and TRBJ2-5, with 9 bases that match TRBD2. Germline assignment: CDR1 SGHTA and CDR2 FQGNSA. Trimming removed 2 bases from V and 4 bases from J; junction bases left unmatched: 8. CDR3 length: 16 amino acids. In DNA, the CDR3 is TGTGCCAGCAGCTTAATGGGACTAGCAGGTGCAGAGACCCAGTACTTC. Its protein is CASSLMGLAGAETQYF.

This rearrangement joins TRBV7-7 to TRBJ1-3; 9 nucleotides agree with TRBD1. J gave up 2 bases and V 5 bases, and 4 bases lay outside the gene matches. In germline, CDR1 is SSHAT, CDR2 FNYEAQ (reference sequence). The CDR3 spans 15 residues. Here the CDR3 DNA reads TGTGCCAGCAGCCCCGGGACAGGGCCTGGAAACACCATATATTTT. Its protein product is CASSPGTGPGNTIYF.

The chain employs TRBV19 and TRBJ2-7; 9 positions match TRBD1. The CDR3 runs 15 residues. Germline CDR1 is LNHDA and CDR2 is SQIVND (reference sequence). Trimming at V came to 6 bases and at J to 3 bases, leaving 9 bases not matched to a gene. The CDR3 region has the DNA TGTGCCAGTAGCCGGACAGGGACAGGGCTCTACGAGCAGTACTTC. This sequence encodes CASSRTGTGLYEQYF.

This sequence joins TRBV28 and TRBJ2-7; 8 positions match TRBD2. Germline CDR1 reads MDHEN; CDR2 reads SYDVKM. Trimming removed 5 bases from V and 3 bases from J; junction bases left unmatched: 9. The CDR3 spans 15 residues. CDR3 residues: CASSPIAGISYEQYF. For the CDR3, the DNA is TGTGCCAGCAGTCCTATAGCGGGAATCAGCTACGAGCAGTACTTC.

The gene calls are TRBV5-1 and TRBJ2-1, with 13 bases identical to TRBD2. This CDR3 region has 14 residues. In germline, CDR1 is SGHRS, CDR2 YFSETQ. Trimming took 3 bases from V and 10 from J; bases not matched to a gene: 4. Here the CDR3 reads CASSSTSGRQEQFF. CDR3 in DNA: TGCGCCAGCAGCTCGACTAGCGGGAGGCAAGAGCAGTTCTTC.

As regards this clone: The germline gene is not matched at one end of the junction; a read error may be the cause. V usage is TRBV2 and J usage is TRBJ1-1, with 10 bases matching TRBD1. The CDR3 length is 13 residues. Germline CDR1 reads SNHLY; CDR2 reads FYNNEI. The CDR3 DNA is TGTGCTAGCAGCCCGGGACAGGGGACTGAAGCTTTCTTT. It translates to CASSPGQGTEAFF.